Listed below are T cell receptor beta chains from one sample, sequenced in a study of blood T cell repertoires in COVID-19. Measured with immunoSEQ multiplex PCR; TCRdb has only the in-frame clones, and not every one. The table lists almost 250,000 clones, about 89% of them singletons, with approximately 4.1% in the top ten. Sequenced material: PBMCs or T cells enriched from blood (not recorded which). The receptors originated from a woman in her twenties or thirties who had recovered from COVID-19. CDR3s include the opening cysteine and the closing phenylalanine or tryptophan. A D gene is named only where the DNA matches it firmly. Expanded clones get a size class; other rows say once, few or many, or leave the size out.

V gene: TRBV5-1
clone size: -
D gene: -
J gene: TRBJ2-5
CDR3 protein: CASSLDIGGETQYF
CDR3 DNA: TGCGCCAGCAGCTTGGACATAGGAGGAGAGACCCAGTACTTC

V gene: TRBV7-9
clone size: -
D gene: TRBD1
J gene: TRBJ1-2
CDR3 protein: CASADRGLGGYTF
CDR3 DNA: TGTGCCAGCGCGGACAGGGGGCTGGGTGGCTACACCTTC

V gene: TRBV19
clone size: -
D gene: TRBD1
J gene: TRBJ2-7
CDR3 protein: CASSIEHRGSYEQYF
CDR3 DNA: TGTGCCAGTAGTATAGAACACAGGGGATCCTACGAGCAGTACTTC

V gene: TRBV28
clone size: -
D gene: -
J gene: TRBJ1-5
CDR3 protein: CASSSHAGQGGQPQHF
CDR3 DNA: TGTGCCAGCAGTTCCCACGCCGGGCAGGGCGGTCAGCCCCAGCATTTT

V gene: TRBV5-6
clone size: -
D gene: -
J gene: TRBJ1-3
CDR3 protein: CASSYESSSGNTIYF
CDR3 DNA: TGTGCCAGCAGCTACGAGAGTTCCTCTGGAAACACCATATATTTT

V gene: TRBV29-1
clone size: -
D gene: -
J gene: TRBJ1-1
CDR3 protein: CSVAAQGNTEAFF
CDR3 DNA: TGCAGCGTTGCCGCGCAGGGGAACACTGAAGCTTTCTTT

V gene: TRBV3-1/TRBV3-2
clone size: -
D gene: -
J gene: TRBJ1-1
CDR3 protein: CASTPRGWSMNTEAFF
CDR3 DNA: TGTGCCAGCACGCCCCGGGGATGGAGCATGAACACTGAAGCTTTCTTT

V gene: TRBV4-1
clone size: once
D gene: TRBD2
J gene: TRBJ2-5
CDR3 protein: CASSQDWGLAETQYF
CDR3 DNA: TGCGCCAGCAGCCAAGATTGGGGACTAGCCGAGACCCAGTACTTC

V gene: TRBV5-5
clone size: -
D gene: -
J gene: TRBJ1-3
CDR3 protein: CASSDRTPSGNTIYF
CDR3 DNA: TGTGCCAGCAGCGACAGAACACCCTCTGGAAACACCATATATTTT

V gene: TRBV10-3
clone size: -
D gene: TRBD1
J gene: TRBJ1-5
CDR3 protein: CAISESDRGQGQPQHF
CDR3 DNA: TGTGCCATCAGTGAGTCTGACAGGGGGCAGGGTCAGCCCCAGCATTTT

V gene: TRBV27
clone size: -
D gene: -
J gene: TRBJ1-1
CDR3 protein: CASSPSPLLTERNTEAFF
CDR3 DNA: TGTGCCAGCAGTCCGTCCCCACTTTTGACAGAGAGAAACACTGAAGCTTTCTTT

V gene: TRBV6-1
clone size: -
D gene: -
J gene: TRBJ2-6
CDR3 protein: CASSESGWTGANVLTF
CDR3 DNA: TGTGCCAGCAGTGAGTCAGGGTGGACTGGGGCCAACGTCCTGACTTTC

V gene: TRBV9
clone size: -
D gene: -
J gene: TRBJ1-4
CDR3 protein: CASSVAPTTQKLFF
CDR3 DNA: TGTGCCAGCAGCGTAGCGCCGACAACTCAAAAACTGTTTTTT

V gene: TRBV15
clone size: -
D gene: TRBD1
J gene: TRBJ1-1
CDR3 protein: CATSRDLVQGKEAFF
CDR3 DNA: TGTGCCACCAGCAGAGATTTAGTACAGGGGAAAGAAGCTTTCTTT

V gene: TRBV27
clone size: -
D gene: TRBD1
J gene: TRBJ1-1
CDR3 protein: CASSFRDRGFMEAFF
CDR3 DNA: TGTGCCAGCAGTTTCAGGGACAGAGGATTCATGGAAGCTTTCTTT

V gene: TRBV19
clone size: -
D gene: -
J gene: TRBJ2-6
CDR3 protein: CASRHRGGFGANVLTF
CDR3 DNA: TGTGCCAGTAGACACCGAGGAGGGTTTGGGGCCAACGTCCTGACTTTC

V gene: TRBV7-3
clone size: few
D gene: -
J gene: TRBJ2-1
CDR3 protein: CASSHRGTTYNEQFF
CDR3 DNA: TGTGCCAGCAGCCACCGAGGGACAACCTACAATGAGCAGTTCTTC

V gene: TRBV7-3
clone size: few
D gene: TRBD1
J gene: TRBJ1-2
CDR3 protein: CASSLMPTGGKDGYTF
CDR3 DNA: TGTGCCAGCAGCTTAATGCCTACAGGGGGCAAGGATGGCTACACCTTC

V gene: TRBV28
clone size: -
D gene: TRBD1
J gene: TRBJ1-4
CDR3 protein: CATVRGREEKLFF
CDR3 DNA: TGTGCCACTGTCAGGGGGCGCGAGGAAAAACTGTTTTTT

V gene: TRBV5-1
clone size: -
D gene: -
J gene: TRBJ1-2
CDR3 protein: CASSPGQRGSNYGYTF
CDR3 DNA: TGCGCCAGCAGCCCCGGACAACGAGGTTCTAACTATGGCTACACCTTC

V gene: TRBV5-1
clone size: -
D gene: TRBD1
J gene: TRBJ2-7
CDR3 protein: CASSSGTGSSYEQYF
CDR3 DNA: TGCGCCAGCAGCTCCGGGACAGGGAGTTCCTACGAGCAGTACTTC

V gene: TRBV12-1
clone size: -
D gene: -
J gene: TRBJ1-4
CDR3 protein: CASSLPGRILNEKLFF
CDR3 DNA: TGTGCCAGCAGCTTGCCCGGTAGGATACTAAATGAAAAACTGTTTTTT

V gene: TRBV28
clone size: -
D gene: TRBD1
J gene: TRBJ1-5
CDR3 protein: CASSNRQGGQPQHF
CDR3 DNA: TGTGCCAGCAGTAACCGACAGGGAGGACAGCCCCAGCATTTT

V gene: TRBV5-1
clone size: -
D gene: TRBD2
J gene: TRBJ2-7
CDR3 protein: CASSTGLAGGPSFYEQYF
CDR3 DNA: TGCGCCAGCAGCACGGGACTAGCGGGAGGCCCCTCCTTCTACGAGCAGTACTTC

V gene: TRBV12-3/TRBV12-4
clone size: once
D gene: -
J gene: TRBJ2-7
CDR3 protein: CASKGTVIHEQYF
CDR3 DNA: TGTGCCAGCAAGGGGACTGTCATCCACGAGCAGTACTTC

V gene: TRBV3-1/TRBV3-2
clone size: -
D gene: TRBD2
J gene: TRBJ2-3
CDR3 protein: CASSPHPGLAEPPQYF
CDR3 DNA: TGTGCCAGCAGCCCCCACCCGGGACTAGCGGAGCCACCACAGTATTTT

V gene: TRBV5-4
clone size: -
D gene: TRBD2
J gene: TRBJ2-7
CDR3 protein: CASSSNSGRYEQYF
CDR3 DNA: TGTGCCAGCAGCTCAAATAGCGGGCGCTACGAGCAGTACTTC

V gene: TRBV7-3
clone size: -
D gene: -
J gene: TRBJ1-5
CDR3 protein: CASSAVGGWNQPQHF
CDR3 DNA: TGTGCCAGCAGCGCCGTCGGGGGTTGGAATCAGCCCCAGCATTTT

V gene: TRBV9
clone size: -
D gene: TRBD1
J gene: TRBJ1-1
CDR3 protein: CASTGTGKNTEAFF
CDR3 DNA: TGTGCCAGCACCGGGACAGGGAAGAACACTGAAGCTTTCTTT

V gene: TRBV20-1
clone size: -
D gene: -
J gene: TRBJ2-7
CDR3 protein: CSAPKDYEQYF
CDR3 DNA: TGCAGTGCTCCTAAAGATTACGAGCAGTACTTC

V gene: TRBV2
clone size: -
D gene: TRBD1
J gene: TRBJ2-5
CDR3 protein: CASSGLLSGTGTQETQYF
CDR3 DNA: TGTGCCAGCAGTGGTCTCTTGTCCGGGACAGGGACCCAAGAGACCCAGTACTTC

V gene: TRBV18
clone size: -
D gene: -
J gene: TRBJ1-1
CDR3 protein: CASSPARGNTEAFF
CDR3 DNA: TGTGCCAGCTCACCAGCCAGGGGAAACACTGAAGCTTTCTTT

V gene: TRBV15
clone size: -
D gene: -
J gene: TRBJ2-7
CDR3 protein: CATSTTGFMTVPYEQYF
CDR3 DNA: TGTGCCACCAGCACCACAGGTTTTATGACGGTCCCCTACGAGCAGTACTTC

V gene: TRBV30
clone size: -
D gene: -
J gene: TRBJ2-7
CDR3 protein: CAWSPQGVEQYF
CDR3 DNA: TGTGCCTGGAGTCCCCAGGGTGTCGAGCAGTACTTC

V gene: TRBV6-5
clone size: -
D gene: TRBD1
J gene: TRBJ1-1
CDR3 protein: CASFDRAGTEAFF
CDR3 DNA: TGTGCCAGCTTTGACAGGGCGGGCACTGAAGCTTTCTTT

V gene: TRBV5-1
clone size: -
D gene: -
J gene: TRBJ1-2
CDR3 protein: CASSLGTGDYGYTF
CDR3 DNA: TGCGCCAGCAGCTTGGGGACCGGGGACTATGGCTACACCTTC

V gene: TRBV5-6
clone size: -
D gene: -
J gene: TRBJ1-1
CDR3 protein: CASSLTPQVNTEAFF
CDR3 DNA: TGTGCCAGCAGCTTGACCCCGCAGGTGAACACTGAAGCTTTCTTT

V gene: TRBV19
clone size: -
D gene: TRBD2
J gene: TRBJ2-1
CDR3 protein: CASKASGSNEQFF
CDR3 DNA: TGTGCCAGTAAAGCTAGCGGGAGTAATGAGCAGTTCTTC

V gene: TRBV5-6
clone size: -
D gene: TRBD2
J gene: TRBJ2-5
CDR3 protein: CASSPTGTSGETQYF
CDR3 DNA: TGTGCCAGCAGCCCTACCGGGACTAGTGGGGAGACCCAGTACTTC

V gene: TRBV4-2
clone size: -
D gene: -
J gene: TRBJ1-3
CDR3 protein: CASSFVAGGNTIYF
CDR3 DNA: TGTGCCAGCAGCTTCGTGGCCGGGGGAAACACCATATATTTT

V gene: TRBV28
clone size: once
D gene: TRBD1
J gene: TRBJ1-6
CDR3 protein: CASQNPGQGNSPLHF
CDR3 DNA: TGTGCCAGCCAGAACCCGGGACAGGGGAATTCACCCCTCCACTTT

V gene: TRBV5-4
clone size: -
D gene: TRBD1
J gene: TRBJ1-1
CDR3 protein: CASSLGDREVTEAFF
CDR3 DNA: TGTGCCAGCAGCTTGGGGGACAGGGAGGTGACTGAAGCTTTCTTT

V gene: TRBV7-8
clone size: -
D gene: -
J gene: TRBJ2-3
CDR3 protein: CASSFDADADTQYF
CDR3 DNA: TGTGCCAGCAGCTTTGACGCGGATGCAGATACGCAGTATTTT

V gene: TRBV4-1
clone size: -
D gene: TRBD1
J gene: TRBJ1-5
CDR3 protein: CASSHRTGGFQPQHF
CDR3 DNA: TGCGCCAGCAGCCACAGGACAGGGGGCTTTCAGCCCCAGCATTTT

V gene: TRBV12-5
clone size: -
D gene: -
J gene: TRBJ2-2
CDR3 protein: CASGLDPLAINTGELFF
CDR3 DNA: TGTGCTAGTGGTTTGGACCCCCTAGCGATCAACACCGGGGAGCTGTTTTTT

V gene: TRBV5-1
clone size: -
D gene: TRBD1
J gene: TRBJ1-1
CDR3 protein: CASSEDREISTEAFF
CDR3 DNA: TGCGCCAGCAGCGAGGACAGGGAAATAAGCACTGAAGCTTTCTTT

V gene: TRBV29-1
clone size: -
D gene: -
J gene: TRBJ1-2
CDR3 protein: CSVDSRDGYGYTF
CDR3 DNA: TGCAGCGTTGACTCACGGGATGGCTATGGCTACACCTTC

V gene: TRBV6-5
clone size: -
D gene: -
J gene: TRBJ1-2
CDR3 protein: CASSPRAYGYTF
CDR3 DNA: TGTGCCAGCAGTCCGCGGGCCTATGGCTACACCTTC

V gene: TRBV27
clone size: -
D gene: TRBD2
J gene: TRBJ2-5
CDR3 protein: CASSFRGLAAYQETQYF
CDR3 DNA: TGTGCCAGCAGTTTTAGGGGACTAGCGGCGTACCAAGAGACCCAGTACTTC

V gene: TRBV14
clone size: once
D gene: -
J gene: TRBJ2-7
CDR3 protein: CASSSGFEQYF
CDR3 DNA: TGTGCCAGCAGCTCAGGGTTCGAGCAGTACTTC

V gene: TRBV4-1
clone size: -
D gene: TRBD1
J gene: TRBJ1-1
CDR3 protein: CASRRAGTGFTEAFF
CDR3 DNA: TGCGCCAGCAGAAGGGCCGGGACAGGCTTCACTGAAGCTTTCTTT

V gene: TRBV4-2
clone size: -
D gene: -
J gene: TRBJ2-3
CDR3 protein: CASSQEGLREPSGDTQYF
CDR3 DNA: TGTGCCAGCAGCCAAGAGGGCCTACGGGAGCCCTCGGGAGATACGCAGTATTTT

V gene: TRBV29-1
clone size: -
D gene: TRBD1
J gene: TRBJ2-7
CDR3 protein: CSIGQGPSVNSYEQYF
CDR3 DNA: TGCAGTATCGGACAGGGGCCGTCTGTGAACTCCTACGAGCAGTACTTC

V gene: TRBV4-1
clone size: -
D gene: TRBD1
J gene: TRBJ1-1
CDR3 protein: CASSHKGGTDNTEAFF
CDR3 DNA: TGCGCCAGCAGCCACAAAGGCGGGACAGACAACACTGAAGCTTTCTTT

V gene: TRBV28
clone size: -
D gene: TRBD2
J gene: TRBJ2-1
CDR3 protein: CASSLEAGAANEQFF
CDR3 DNA: TGTGCCAGCAGTTTAGAAGCGGGAGCTGCCAATGAGCAGTTCTTC

V gene: TRBV28
clone size: -
D gene: TRBD2
J gene: TRBJ2-1
CDR3 protein: CASSFKLAGVNEQFF
CDR3 DNA: TGTGCCAGCAGTTTTAAACTAGCGGGAGTCAATGAGCAGTTCTTC

V gene: TRBV5-1
clone size: -
D gene: -
J gene: TRBJ2-5
CDR3 protein: CASSLDGSGEETQYF
CDR3 DNA: TGCGCCAGCAGCTTGGACGGCAGCGGAGAAGAGACCCAGTACTTC

V gene: TRBV21-1
clone size: once
D gene: -
J gene: TRBJ1-3
CDR3 protein: CASSKVPNPGMSGNTIYF
CDR3 DNA: TGTGCCAGCAGCAAAGTCCCCAACCCAGGGATGTCGGGAAACACCATATATTTT

V gene: TRBV19
clone size: -
D gene: TRBD1
J gene: TRBJ1-2
CDR3 protein: CASSAYGTGGTSGGYTF
CDR3 DNA: TGTGCCAGTAGTGCATACGGTACAGGGGGCACGTCGGGTGGCTACACCTTC